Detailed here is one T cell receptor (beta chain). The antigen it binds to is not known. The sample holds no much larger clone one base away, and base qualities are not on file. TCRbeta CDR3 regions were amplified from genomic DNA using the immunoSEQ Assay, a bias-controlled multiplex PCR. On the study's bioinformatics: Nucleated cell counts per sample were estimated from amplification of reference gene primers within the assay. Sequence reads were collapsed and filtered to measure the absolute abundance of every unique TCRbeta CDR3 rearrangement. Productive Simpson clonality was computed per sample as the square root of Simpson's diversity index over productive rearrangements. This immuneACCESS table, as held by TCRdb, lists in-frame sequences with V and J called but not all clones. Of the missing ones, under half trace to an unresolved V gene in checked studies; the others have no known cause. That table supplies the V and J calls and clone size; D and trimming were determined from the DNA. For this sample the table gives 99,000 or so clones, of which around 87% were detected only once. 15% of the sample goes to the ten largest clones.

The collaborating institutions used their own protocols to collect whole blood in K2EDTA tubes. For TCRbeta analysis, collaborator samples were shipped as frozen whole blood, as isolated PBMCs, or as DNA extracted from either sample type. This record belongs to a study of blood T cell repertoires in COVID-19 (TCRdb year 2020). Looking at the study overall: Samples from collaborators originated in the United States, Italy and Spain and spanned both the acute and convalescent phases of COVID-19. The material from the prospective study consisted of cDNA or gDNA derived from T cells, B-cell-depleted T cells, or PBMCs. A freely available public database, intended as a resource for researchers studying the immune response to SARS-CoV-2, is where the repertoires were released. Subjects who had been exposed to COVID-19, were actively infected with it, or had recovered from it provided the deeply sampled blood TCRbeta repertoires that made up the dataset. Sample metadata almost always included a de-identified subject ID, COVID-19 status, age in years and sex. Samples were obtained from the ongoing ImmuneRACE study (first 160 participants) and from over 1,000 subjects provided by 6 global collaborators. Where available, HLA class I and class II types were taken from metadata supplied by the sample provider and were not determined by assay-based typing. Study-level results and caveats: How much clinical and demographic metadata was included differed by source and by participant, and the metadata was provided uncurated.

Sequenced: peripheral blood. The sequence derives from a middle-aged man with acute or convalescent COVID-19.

The DNA reads as follows: TGTGCCAGCAGCTTAACAGCCTACGAGCAGTACTTC. The resulting protein is CASSLTAYEQYF. The chain couples TRBV11-2 to TRBJ2-7; the D gene lacks a confident call. The germline V gene specifies SGHAT as CDR1 and FQNNGV as CDR2. V loses 2 bases, J loses 2 bases, and the germline ends lie 4 bases apart. Measured from the cysteine to the phenylalanine, the CDR3 is 12 residues long. Left in the record is the CDR3 DNA by itself, 36 bases read in frame from the first base.